This entry features one TCR beta chain sequence. What it binds is not known. This record belongs to a study of graft-versus-host responses after intestinal transplantation. About the research overall: The study gave all recipients anti-thymocyte globulin induction, then tacrolimus and steroids for 2 to 3 years.

Generated by immunoSEQ multiplex PCR, the TCRdb table keeps only in-frame clones and is missing some. The table has about 110,000 clones, 85% to 95% seen once; the top ten hold approximately 0.25%. CDR3 size: 13 residues. Per germline, CDR1 SGHRS and CDR2 YFSETQ. The J segment lost 0 bases and the V segment lost 5 bases, leaving 2 bases of the junction unmatched. Sequencing used unstimulated CD4+ T cells sorted from spleen or lymph node cells, obtained before transplant. The V gene is TRBV5-1, the J gene TRBJ2-7; 7 bases match TRBD2. The clonotype comes from a human donor who was the organ donor for an intestinal transplant. The CDR3 nucleotides read TGCGCCAGCAGGGCTAGCGGCTCCTACGAGCAGTACTTC. It codes for CASRASGSYEQYF.